A single sample gave rise to the 23 T cell receptor beta chains below, sequenced in a study of early T cells in non-severe SARS-CoV-2 infection. TCRdb used MiXCR to reprocess the 5' RACE reads, holding one entry per CDR3 protein. Among about 32,000 distinct CDR3 sequences, over 9% were seen once, and the ten largest hold about 13%. The sequenced sample consisted of whole blood. The receptors shown here come from an adult who was a healthcare worker with PCR-confirmed SARS-CoV-2 infection or an uninfected control (not recorded which).

This clonotype was seen only a few times. One end of the junction is discordant with germline, which a read error may explain. The chain joins TRBV7-6 to TRBJ2-3; TRBD2 agrees at 14 bases. The CDR3 runs to 15 residues. Germline V gives CDR1 SGHVS, CDR2 FNYEAQ. Here the CDR3 DNA reads TGTGCCAACAGCTTTCGACTAGCGGGGGGGGATACGCAGTATTTT. This sequence encodes CANSFRLAGGDTQYF.

This clonotype turned up a few times. The V call is TRBV12-3 or TRBV12-4, the J call TRBJ1-6; 7 bases map to TRBD1. The CDR3 loop spans 16 amino acids. Losses at the gene ends were 7 bases for V and 1 base for J; bases not matched to a gene: 7. CDR3 in amino acids: CASNDRVGSYNSPLHF. The CDR3, as DNA: TGTGCCAGCAACGACAGGGTTGGGTCCTATAATTCACCCCTCCACTTT.

This clonotype occurred many times. This rearrangement joins TRBV12-3 or TRBV12-4 to TRBJ2-5; the match to TRBD2 covers 8 bases. Trimming removed 7 bases from V and 4 bases from J; junction bases left unmatched: 14. This CDR3 is 16 amino acids long. This CDR3 is CASTGGGGLVRETQYF. DNA of the CDR3: TGTGCCAGCACGGGGGGGGGCGGTCTTGTCCGAGAGACCCAGTACTTC.

This clonotype has ten or more counts. The V gene is TRBV21-1, the J gene TRBJ2-5; the tabulated D call, TRBD1, remains unverified against the DNA. TRBV21-1 constitutes a pseudogene. The CDR3 contains 17 residues. The CDR3 DNA reads TGTGCCAGCGCAAAAAATCGGGTCGCAGGGAAGGAAGAGACCCAGTACTTC. The encoded protein is CASAKNRVAGKEETQYF.

This clonotype was counted many times. This sequence joins TRBV29-1 and TRBJ2-7; tentative D call: TRBD1 (5 bases). The V gene's germline CDR1 is SQVTM and CDR2 ANQGSEA. Trimming took off 3 bases at V and 3 bases at J, with 12 bases between the two ends. The CDR3 is 13 residues long. The CDR3 nucleotides read TGCAGCGTTGAGGGGCAGGGTGTCTACGAGCAGTACTTC. Translation gives CSVEGQGVYEQYF.

There are a few counts of this clonotype. This chain joins TRBV10-3 and TRBJ2-4; D might be TRBD2 (6 bases). Germline-derived CDR1 and CDR2 are ENHRY and SYGVKD. The V end lost 0 bases, the J end lost 4 bases, and 7 bases lay between the germline ends. The CDR3 sequence is 14 residues long. The CDR3 loop reads CAISESEGKNIQYF. The CDR3 DNA sequence: TGTGCCATCAGTGAGTCGGAGGGGAAAAACATTCAGTACTTC.

This clonotype was detected many times. This chain links TRBV12-5 with TRBJ2-3, with TRBD1 matching over 9 bases. CDR3 size: 14 residues. CDR1 and CDR2 from the germline V gene are LGHNT and FRNRAP. Trimming took 5 bases from V and 4 from J; bases not matched to a gene: 4. The CDR3 DNA is TGTGCTAGTGGTCCCAGGACAGGGGCAGATACGCAGTATTTT. Amino acids: CASGPRTGADTQYF.

Many counts were recorded for this clonotype. The V call is TRBV19, the J call TRBJ1-2, with TRBD1 as a possible D gene (5 bases). The CDR3 runs 11 residues. CDR1 and CDR2 from the germline V gene are LNHDA and SQIVND (reference sequence). Trimming shortened V by 5 bases and J by 7 bases, and 8 bases separated the two germline ends. In DNA, the CDR3 is TGTGCCAGTAGTGTGGGACGTGGCTACACCTTC. Translating it yields CASSVGRGYTF. Full variable domain (remainder filled in from reference TRBV19 and TRBJ1-2): DGGITQSPKYLFRKEGQNVTLSCEQNLNHDAMYWYRQDPGQGLRLIYYSQIVNDFQKGDIAEGYSVSREKKESFPLTVTSAQKNPTAFYLCASSVGRGYTFGSGTRLTVV.

The V and J genes are TRBV30 and TRBJ1-6, with D possibly TRBD1 on 5 matching bases. V lost 3 bases and J lost 10, with 13 bases in between. CDR3 length: 13 amino acids. Per the germline V gene, CDR1 is GTSNPN and CDR2 is SVGIG (reference sequence). CDR3 DNA sequence: TGTGCCTGGAGGGGGCTTTCTCGCTCACCCCTCCACTTT. It yields the protein CAWRGLSRSPLHF.

This clonotype is classed as medium-sized (0.01 to 0.1%). V gene TRBV5-6 combines with J gene TRBJ1-5; D not certain. V was trimmed by 0 bases and J by 3 bases, leaving 1 base between them. This CDR3 comprises 12 residues. CDR1 is SGHDT, CDR2 YYEEEE, per germline. The CDR3 protein is CASSLANQPQHF. DNA of the CDR3: TGTGCCAGCAGCTTGGCCAATCAGCCCCAGCATTTT.

This clonotype appeared many times. This chain connects TRBV6-2 or TRBV6-3 to TRBJ2-3; D is unclear. The CDR3 extends over 16 amino acids. V was shortened by 0 bases and J by 3 bases, with 13 bases between the two germline ends. Germline V gene lookup returns CDR1 MNHEY and CDR2 SVGEGT. CDR3 protein: CASSYSPRLETDTQYF. Written as DNA, the CDR3 is TGTGCCAGCAGTTACTCCCCTAGGCTAGAGACAGATACGCAGTATTTT.

The chain couples TRBV27 to TRBJ2-2; no clear D. The CDR3 extends over 15 amino acids. CDR1 is MNHEY, CDR2 SMNVEV, per germline (reference sequence). The germline V and J ends were trimmed by 2 bases and 4 bases, with 11 bases remaining between them. The CDR3 is CASSLAGASTGELFF. In DNA, the CDR3 is TGTGCCAGCAGTTTAGCCGGAGCGTCCACCGGGGAGCTGTTTTTT.

This clonotype was counted at least ten times. The chain has TRBV18 and TRBJ1-1; 10 bases match TRBD1. V trimming: 2 bases; J trimming: 8 bases; junction bases outside the gene matches: 14. Per the germline V gene, CDR1 is KGHSH and CDR2 is LQKENI. This CDR3 has 17 residues. CDR3 nucleotides: TGTGCCAGCTCACCAAGCGCGGGACAGGGGCCCTCACGCGAAGCTTTCTTT. Protein: CASSPSAGQGPSREAFF.

This clonotype was counted only a few times. The CDR3 bases are TGTGCCAGCTCACGCGACCCCCAGGGTAGCACAGATACGCAGTATTTT. It yields the protein CASSRDPQGSTDTQYF. The J gene is TRBJ2-3, the V gene TRBV18; tentatively, D is TRBD1 (5 bases). The CDR3 contains 16 residues. Germline V gene sequence: CDR1 KGHSH, CDR2 LQKENI. V shed 4 bases and J shed 0 bases, with 14 bases lying between them.

This clonotype was seen repeatedly, ten times or more. V is TRBV19 and J is TRBJ2-7, with 7 positions matching TRBD1. CDR3 length: 14 residues. The V and J ends lost 3 bases and 0 bases, in that order; junction bases with no gene match: 2. Germline CDR1 and CDR2: LNHDA and SQIVND (reference sequence). The CDR3 DNA reads TGTGCCAGTAGTATGGGGACAGACTCCTACGAGCAGTACTTC. Translated, it gives CASSMGTDSYEQYF. Using reference TRBV19 and TRBJ2-7 for the parts outside the CDR3, the full variable domain is DGGITQSPKYLFRKEGQNVTLSCEQNLNHDAMYWYRQDPGQGLRLIYYSQIVNDFQKGDIAEGYSVSREKKESFPLTVTSAQKNPTAFYLCASSMGTDSYEQYFGPGTRLTVT.

This clonotype was seen repeatedly, ten times or more. The V gene is TRBV18, the J gene TRBJ2-7, with 7 nucleotides matching TRBD1. Looked up from germline, CDR1 is KGHSH and CDR2 is LQKENI. The CDR3 is made up of 14 amino acids. The V gene end was trimmed by 4 bases and the J gene end by 2 bases; junction bases not matched to a gene: 5. The CDR3 region has the DNA TGTGCCAGCTCACAGCTCCAGGGGGCCTACGAGCAGTACTTC. Translation: CASSQLQGAYEQYF.

The chain has TRBV6-1 and TRBJ1-1, with D unclear. Per germline, CDR1 MNHNS and CDR2 SASEGT. The CDR3 totals 13 residues. V was trimmed by 4 bases and J by 1 base, leaving 7 bases between them. CDR3 protein: CASSAQKNTEAFF. The CDR3 coding sequence is TGTGCCAGCAGTGCCCAGAAGAACACTGAAGCTTTCTTT.

Many counts were recorded for this clonotype. The chain uses TRBV20-1 and TRBJ2-5; the match to TRBD1 covers 9 bases. CDR1 and CDR2 from the germline V gene are DFQATT and SNEGSKA (reference sequence). Trimming at V came to 4 bases and at J to 4 bases, leaving 13 bases not matched to a gene. The CDR3 contains 16 residues. CDR3 sequence: CSATIPGQGFPETQYF. CDR3 coding DNA: TGCAGTGCTACTATTCCGGGACAGGGATTCCCAGAGACCCAGTACTTC.

This clonotype was seen many times. The rearrangement links TRBV20-1 to TRBJ1-6; no clear D. The CDR3 contains 14 residues. Germline CDR1 and CDR2: DFQATT and SNEGSKA (reference sequence). The germline V and J ends were trimmed by 5 bases and 8 bases, with 16 bases remaining between them. The CDR3 is CSALEIREHSPLHF. CDR3 DNA: TGCAGTGCTCTTGAAATTAGAGAACATTCACCCCTCCACTTT.

In this sample, this clonotype turned up many times. The chain uses TRBV12-3 or TRBV12-4 and TRBJ2-3; D is perhaps TRBD1 (5 bases). CDR3 length: 17 residues. V gave up 5 bases and J gave up 0 bases, with 18 bases separating them. The CDR3 bases are TGTGCCAGCAGTCCTGGGGCAGTAAGCTTTAGCACAGATACGCAGTATTTT. It is translated as CASSPGAVSFSTDTQYF.

The chain combines TRBV11-2 with TRBJ2-5; D is tentatively TRBD1 or TRBD2 (5 bases each). Trimming cost V 5 bases and J 5 bases, with 15 bases left between them. Germline CDR1 is SGHAT and CDR2 is FQNNGV. The CDR3 has 14 amino acids. CDR3 DNA: TGTGCCAGCAGCCCCCTGGGGCGAGGGGAGACCCAGTACTTC. It encodes CASSPLGRGETQYF. Together with reference TRBV11-2 and TRBJ2-5, the CDR3 gives the full variable domain: EAGVAQSPRYKIIEKRQSVAFWCNPISGHATLYWYQQILGQGPKLLIQFQNNGVVDDSQLPKDRFSAERLKGVDSTLKIQPAKLEDSAVYLCASSPLGRGETQYFGPGTRLLVL.

This clonotype was seen ten or more times. The chain employs TRBV29-1 and TRBJ1-1; D gene ambiguous. CDR3 length: 12 amino acids. Germline loops: CDR1 SQVTM, CDR2 ANQGSEA. V was cut by 5 bases and J by 2 bases, with 9 bases left in between. The CDR3 spells CSVSQFNTEAFF. The CDR3 nucleotides read TGCAGCGTTTCTCAGTTTAACACTGAAGCTTTCTTT.

The table lists this clonotype with many counts. The chain recombines TRBV24-1 with TRBJ2-1, with D perhaps TRBD1 (6 bases). The CDR3 totals 11 residues. Germline V gene data show CDR1 as KGHDR and CDR2 as SFDVKD. Trimming stripped 7 bases from V and 6 bases from J, with 6 bases between. The CDR3 here is CATSRGNEQFF. CDR3 nucleotide sequence: TGTGCCACCAGCAGGGGCAATGAGCAGTTCTTC.